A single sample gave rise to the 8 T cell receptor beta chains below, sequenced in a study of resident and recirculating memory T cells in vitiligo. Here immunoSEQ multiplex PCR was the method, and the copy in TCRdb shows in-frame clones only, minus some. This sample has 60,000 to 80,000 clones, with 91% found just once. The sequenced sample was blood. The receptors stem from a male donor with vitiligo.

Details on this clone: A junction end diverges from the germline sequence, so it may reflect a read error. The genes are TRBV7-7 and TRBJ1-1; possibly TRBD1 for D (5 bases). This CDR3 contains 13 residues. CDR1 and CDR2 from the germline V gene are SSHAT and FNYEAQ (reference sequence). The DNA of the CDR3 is TGTGCTAGCAGCTTAAGCAGGGCTTCTGAAGCTTTCTTT. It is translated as CASSLSRASEAFF.

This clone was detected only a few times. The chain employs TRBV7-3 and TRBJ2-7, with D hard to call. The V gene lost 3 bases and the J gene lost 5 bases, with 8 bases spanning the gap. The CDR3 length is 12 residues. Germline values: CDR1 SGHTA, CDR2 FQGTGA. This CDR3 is CASSFHLNEQYF. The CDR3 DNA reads TGTGCCAGCAGCTTTCATCTAAACGAGCAGTACTTC.

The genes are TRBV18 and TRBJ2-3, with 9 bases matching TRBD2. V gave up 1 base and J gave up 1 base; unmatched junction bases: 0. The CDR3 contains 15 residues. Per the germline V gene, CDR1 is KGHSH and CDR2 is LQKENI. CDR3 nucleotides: TGTGCCAGCTCACCACTAGCGGGGGGCACAGATACGCAGTATTTT. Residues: CASSPLAGGTDTQYF.

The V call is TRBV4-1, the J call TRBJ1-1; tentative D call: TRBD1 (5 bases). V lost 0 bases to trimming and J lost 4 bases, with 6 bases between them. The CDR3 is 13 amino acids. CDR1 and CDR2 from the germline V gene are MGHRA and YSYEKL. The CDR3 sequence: CASSQDQGTEAFF. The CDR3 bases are TGCGCCAGCAGCCAAGATCAGGGCACTGAAGCTTTCTTT.

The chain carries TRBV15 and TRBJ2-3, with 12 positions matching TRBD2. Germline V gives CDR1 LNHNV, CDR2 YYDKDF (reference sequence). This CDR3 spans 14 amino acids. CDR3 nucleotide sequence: TGTGGGACTAGCGGGGTTGGCGGCACAGATACGCAGTATTTT. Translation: CGTSGVGGTDTQYF.

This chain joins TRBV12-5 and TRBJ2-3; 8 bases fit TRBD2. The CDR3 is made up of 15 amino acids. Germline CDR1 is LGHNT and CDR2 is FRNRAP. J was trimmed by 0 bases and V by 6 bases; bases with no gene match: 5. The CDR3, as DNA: TGTGCTAGTGGCCCCGGGACTAGTAGCACAGATACGCAGTATTTT. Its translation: CASGPGTSSTDTQYF. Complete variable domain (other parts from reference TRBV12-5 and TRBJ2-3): DARVTQTPRHKVTEMGQEVTMRCQPILGHNTVFWYRQTMMQGLELLAYFRNRAPLDDSGMPKDRFSAEMPDATLATLKIQPSEPRDSAVYFCASGPGTSSTDTQYFGPGTRLTVL.

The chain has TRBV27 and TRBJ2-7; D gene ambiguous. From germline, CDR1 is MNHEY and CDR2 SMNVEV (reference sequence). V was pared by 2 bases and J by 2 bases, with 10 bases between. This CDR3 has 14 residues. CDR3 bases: TGTGCCAGCAGTTTAGGTCCAGGCCCCTACGAGCAGTACTTC. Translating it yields CASSLGPGPYEQYF.

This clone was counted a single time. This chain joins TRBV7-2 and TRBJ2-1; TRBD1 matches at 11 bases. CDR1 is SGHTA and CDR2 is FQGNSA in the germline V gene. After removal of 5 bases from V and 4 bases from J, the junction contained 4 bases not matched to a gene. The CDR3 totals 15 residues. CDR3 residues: CASSHGTGGYNEQFF. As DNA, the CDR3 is TGTGCCAGCAGCCACGGGACAGGGGGATACAATGAGCAGTTCTTC.